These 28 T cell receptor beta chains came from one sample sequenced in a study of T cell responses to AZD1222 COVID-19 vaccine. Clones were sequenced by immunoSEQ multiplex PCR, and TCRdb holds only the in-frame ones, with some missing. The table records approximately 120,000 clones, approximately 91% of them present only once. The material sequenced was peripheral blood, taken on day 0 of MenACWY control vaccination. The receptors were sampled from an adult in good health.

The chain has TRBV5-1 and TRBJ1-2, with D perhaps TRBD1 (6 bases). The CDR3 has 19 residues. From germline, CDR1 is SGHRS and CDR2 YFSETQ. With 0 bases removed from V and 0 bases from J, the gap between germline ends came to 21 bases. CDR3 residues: CASSLAKETGWGTNYGYTF. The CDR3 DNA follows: TGCGCCAGCAGCTTGGCTAAAGAGACAGGCTGGGGTACTAACTATGGCTACACCTTC. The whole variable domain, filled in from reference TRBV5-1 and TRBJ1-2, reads KAGVTQTPRYLIKTRGQQVTLSCSPISGHRSVSWYQQTPGQGLQFLFEYFSETQRNKGNFPGRFSGRQFSNSRSEMNVSTLELGDSALYLCASSLAKETGWGTNYGYTFGSGTRLTVV.

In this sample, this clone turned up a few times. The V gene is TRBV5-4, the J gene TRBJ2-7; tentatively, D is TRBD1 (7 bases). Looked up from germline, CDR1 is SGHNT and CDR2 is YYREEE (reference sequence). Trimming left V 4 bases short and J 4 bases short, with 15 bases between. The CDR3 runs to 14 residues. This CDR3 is CASSPNRGGYEQYF. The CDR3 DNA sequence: TGTGCCAGCAGCCCTAACAGGGGAGGTTACGAGCAGTACTTC.

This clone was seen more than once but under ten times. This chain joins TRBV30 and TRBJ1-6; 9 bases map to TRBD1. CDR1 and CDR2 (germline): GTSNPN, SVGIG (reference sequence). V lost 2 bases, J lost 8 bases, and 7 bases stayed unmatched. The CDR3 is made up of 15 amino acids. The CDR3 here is CAWSPPGTGYSPLHF. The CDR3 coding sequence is TGTGCCTGGAGTCCTCCGGGGACAGGGTATTCACCCCTCCACTTT.

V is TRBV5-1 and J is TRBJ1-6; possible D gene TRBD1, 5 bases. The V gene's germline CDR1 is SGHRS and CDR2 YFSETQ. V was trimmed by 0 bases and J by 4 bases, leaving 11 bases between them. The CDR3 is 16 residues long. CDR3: CASSLVGGVYNSPLHF. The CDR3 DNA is TGCGCCAGCAGCTTGGTTGGAGGGGTATATAATTCACCCCTCCACTTT.

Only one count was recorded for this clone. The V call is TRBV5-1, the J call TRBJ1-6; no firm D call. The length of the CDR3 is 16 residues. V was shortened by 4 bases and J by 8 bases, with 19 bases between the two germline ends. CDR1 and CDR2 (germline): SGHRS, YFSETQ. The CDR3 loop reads CASSTRPTPEDSPLHF. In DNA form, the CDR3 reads TGCGCCAGCAGCACCCGACCGACCCCAGAAGATTCACCCCTCCACTTT.

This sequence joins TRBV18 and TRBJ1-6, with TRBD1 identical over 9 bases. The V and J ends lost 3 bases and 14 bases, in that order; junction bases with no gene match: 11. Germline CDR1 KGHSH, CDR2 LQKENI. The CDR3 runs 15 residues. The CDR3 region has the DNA TGTGCCAGCTCACCGAGGACAGGGGACCTTTCTACCCTCCACTTT. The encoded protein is CASSPRTGDLSTLHF.

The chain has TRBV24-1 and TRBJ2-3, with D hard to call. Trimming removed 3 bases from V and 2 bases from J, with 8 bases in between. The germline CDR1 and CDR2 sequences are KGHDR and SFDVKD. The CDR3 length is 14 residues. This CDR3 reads CATSDVGLTDTQYF. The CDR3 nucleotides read TGTGCCACCAGTGATGTGGGCCTCACAGATACGCAGTATTTT.

CDR3 region: CASSYGTDYGYTF. In DNA, the CDR3 is TGTGCCAGCAGTTACGGGACAGACTATGGCTACACCTTC. The rearrangement uses TRBV6-2 or TRBV6-3 and TRBJ1-2; the match to TRBD1 covers 7 bases. Germline CDR1 is MNHEY and CDR2 is SVGEGT. CDR3 length: 13 residues. V trimming: 2 bases; J trimming: 3 bases; junction bases outside the gene matches: 0.

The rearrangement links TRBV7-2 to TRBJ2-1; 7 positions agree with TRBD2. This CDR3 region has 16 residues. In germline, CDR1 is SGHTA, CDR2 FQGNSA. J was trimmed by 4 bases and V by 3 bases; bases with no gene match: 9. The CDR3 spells CASSFISGALYNEQFF. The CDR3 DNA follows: TGTGCCAGCAGCTTTATAAGCGGGGCCTTATACAATGAGCAGTTCTTC.

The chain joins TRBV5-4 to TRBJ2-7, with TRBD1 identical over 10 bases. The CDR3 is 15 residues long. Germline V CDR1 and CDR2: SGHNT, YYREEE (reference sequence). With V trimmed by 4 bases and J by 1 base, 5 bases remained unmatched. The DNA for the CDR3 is TGTGCCAGCAGCCCCCGGACAGGGGGATCCTACGAGCAGTACTTC. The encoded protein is CASSPRTGGSYEQYF.

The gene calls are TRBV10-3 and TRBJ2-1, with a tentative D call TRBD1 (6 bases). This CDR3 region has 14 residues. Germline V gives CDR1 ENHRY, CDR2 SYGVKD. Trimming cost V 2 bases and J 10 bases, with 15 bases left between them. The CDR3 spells CAISELRQVREQFF. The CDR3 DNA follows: TGTGCCATCAGTGAGCTTAGACAGGTCCGCGAGCAGTTCTTC.

The CDR3 sequence: CASSPRQGALGDTEAFF. The CDR3 region has the DNA TGTGCCAGCTCACCACGGCAGGGGGCGCTGGGGGACACTGAAGCTTTCTTT. The rearrangement links TRBV18 to TRBJ1-1, with 8 bases that match TRBD1. The germline gives CDR1 KGHSH, CDR2 LQKENI. CDR3 length equals 17 residues. Germline trimming cut 1 base from V and 3 bases from J; bases unmatched to any gene: 10.

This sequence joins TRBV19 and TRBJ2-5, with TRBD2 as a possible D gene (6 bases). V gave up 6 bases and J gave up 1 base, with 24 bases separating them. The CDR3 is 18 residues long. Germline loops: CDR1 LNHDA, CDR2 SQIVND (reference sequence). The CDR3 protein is CASSSDGPSRSGQETQYF. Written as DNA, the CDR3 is TGTGCCAGTAGCTCGGACGGACCTAGCCGTAGCGGCCAAGAGACCCAGTACTTC.

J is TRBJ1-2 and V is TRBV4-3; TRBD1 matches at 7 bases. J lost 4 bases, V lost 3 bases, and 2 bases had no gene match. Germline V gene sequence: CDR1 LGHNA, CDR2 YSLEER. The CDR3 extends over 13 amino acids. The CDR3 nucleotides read TGCGCCAGCAGCCAGGACAGGAGCTATGGCTACACCTTC. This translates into CASSQDRSYGYTF.

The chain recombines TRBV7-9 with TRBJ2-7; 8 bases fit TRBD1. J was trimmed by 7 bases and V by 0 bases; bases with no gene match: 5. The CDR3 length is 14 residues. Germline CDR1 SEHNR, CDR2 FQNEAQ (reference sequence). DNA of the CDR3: TGTGCCAGCAGCTTAGCCCGGACAGGGCGGGAGCAGTACTTC. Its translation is CASSLARTGREQYF. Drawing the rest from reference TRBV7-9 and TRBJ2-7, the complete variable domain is DTGVSQNPRHKITKRGQNVTFRCDPISEHNRLYWYRQTLGQGPEFLTYFQNEAQLEKSRLLSDRFSAERPKGSFSTLEIQRTEQGDSAMYLCASSLARTGREQYFGPGTRLTVT.

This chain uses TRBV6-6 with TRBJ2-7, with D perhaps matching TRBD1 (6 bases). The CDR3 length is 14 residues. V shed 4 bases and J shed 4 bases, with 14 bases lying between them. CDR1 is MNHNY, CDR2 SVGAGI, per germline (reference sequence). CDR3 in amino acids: CASSSTGSGYEQYF. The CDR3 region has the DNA TGTGCCAGCAGTTCAACAGGGTCCGGTTACGAGCAGTACTTC.

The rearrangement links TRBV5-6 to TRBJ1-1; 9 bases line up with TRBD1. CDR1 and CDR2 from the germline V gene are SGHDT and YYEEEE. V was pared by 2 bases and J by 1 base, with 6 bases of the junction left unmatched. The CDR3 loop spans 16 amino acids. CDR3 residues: CASSLGTGRGNTEAFF. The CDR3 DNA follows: TGTGCCAGCAGCTTAGGGACAGGGCGGGGGAACACTGAAGCTTTCTTT.

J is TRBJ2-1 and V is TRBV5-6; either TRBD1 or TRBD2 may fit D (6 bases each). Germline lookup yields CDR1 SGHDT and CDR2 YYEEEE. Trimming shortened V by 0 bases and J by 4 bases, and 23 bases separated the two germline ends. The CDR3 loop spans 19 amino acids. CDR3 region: CASSLVVFRGRRGYNEQFF. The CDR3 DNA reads TGTGCCAGCAGCTTGGTTGTCTTCAGGGGACGGAGGGGATACAATGAGCAGTTCTTC.

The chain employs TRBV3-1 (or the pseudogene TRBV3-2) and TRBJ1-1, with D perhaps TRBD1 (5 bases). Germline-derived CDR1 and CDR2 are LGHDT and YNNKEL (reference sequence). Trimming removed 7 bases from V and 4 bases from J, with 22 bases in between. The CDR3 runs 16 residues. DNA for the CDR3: TGTGCCAGCACCCACCTGAGAGGGGCCTTGGGCACTGAAGCTTTCTTT. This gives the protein CASTHLRGALGTEAFF.

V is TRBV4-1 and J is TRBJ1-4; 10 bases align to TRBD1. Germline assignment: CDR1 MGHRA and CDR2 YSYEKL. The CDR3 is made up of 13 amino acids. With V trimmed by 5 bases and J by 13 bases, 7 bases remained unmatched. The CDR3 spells CASSANRDRGLFF. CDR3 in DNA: TGCGCCAGCAGCGCCAACCGGGACAGGGGACTGTTTTTT.

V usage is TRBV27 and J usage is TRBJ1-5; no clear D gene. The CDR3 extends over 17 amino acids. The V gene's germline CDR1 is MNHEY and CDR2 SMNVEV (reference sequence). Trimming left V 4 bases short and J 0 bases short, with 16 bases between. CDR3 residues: CASSSLSDGDSNQPQHF. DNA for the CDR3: TGTGCCAGCAGTTCCCTATCGGACGGAGATAGCAATCAGCCCCAGCATTTT.

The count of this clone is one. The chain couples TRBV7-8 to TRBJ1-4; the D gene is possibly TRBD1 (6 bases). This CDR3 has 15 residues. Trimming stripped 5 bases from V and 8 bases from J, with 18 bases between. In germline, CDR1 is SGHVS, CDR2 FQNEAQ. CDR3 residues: CASSPRKGVGEKLFF. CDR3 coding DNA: TGTGCCAGCAGCCCACGTAAGGGGGTGGGAGAAAAACTGTTTTTT.

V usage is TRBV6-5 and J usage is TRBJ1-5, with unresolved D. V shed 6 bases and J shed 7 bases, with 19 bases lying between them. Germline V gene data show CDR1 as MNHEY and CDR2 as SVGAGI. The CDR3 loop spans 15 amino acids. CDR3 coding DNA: TGTGCCAGCAGCCAAGGAGTGGCTCCGGGCCAGCCCCAGCATTTT. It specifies CASSQGVAPGQPQHF.

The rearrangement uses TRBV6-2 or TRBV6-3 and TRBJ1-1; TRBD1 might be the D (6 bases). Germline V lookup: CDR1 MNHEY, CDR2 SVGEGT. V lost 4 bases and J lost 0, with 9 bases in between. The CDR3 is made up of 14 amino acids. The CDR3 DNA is TGTGCCAGCAGTTGGGGGGCTATGAACACTGAAGCTTTCTTT. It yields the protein CASSWGAMNTEAFF.

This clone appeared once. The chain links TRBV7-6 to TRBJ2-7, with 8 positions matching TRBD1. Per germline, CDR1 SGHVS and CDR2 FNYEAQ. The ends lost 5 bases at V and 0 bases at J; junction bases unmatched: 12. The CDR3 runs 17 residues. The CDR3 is CASSHPRGQESSYEQYF. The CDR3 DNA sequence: TGTGCCAGCAGCCACCCCCGGGGACAGGAAAGCTCCTACGAGCAGTACTTC.

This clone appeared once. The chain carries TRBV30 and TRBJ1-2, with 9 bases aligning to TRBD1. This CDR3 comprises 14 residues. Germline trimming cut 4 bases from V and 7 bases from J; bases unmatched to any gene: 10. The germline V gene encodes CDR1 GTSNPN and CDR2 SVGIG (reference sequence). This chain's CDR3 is CAWTRDRAARGYTF. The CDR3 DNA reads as TGTGCCTGGACGAGGGACAGGGCTGCTCGTGGCTACACCTTC.

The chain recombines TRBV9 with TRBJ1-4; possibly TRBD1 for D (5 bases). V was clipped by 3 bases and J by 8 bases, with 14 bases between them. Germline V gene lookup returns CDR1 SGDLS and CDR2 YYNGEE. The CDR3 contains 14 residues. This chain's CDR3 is CASSESGRSEKLFF. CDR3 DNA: TGTGCCAGCAGCGAGTCAGGGCGTAGCGAAAAACTGTTTTTT.

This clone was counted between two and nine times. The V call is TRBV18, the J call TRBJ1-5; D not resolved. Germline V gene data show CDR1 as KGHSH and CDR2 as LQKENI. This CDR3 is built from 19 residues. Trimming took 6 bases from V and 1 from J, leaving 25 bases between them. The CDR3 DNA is TGTGCCAGCTCGCCGCGAAATGGCCAGTTTGTTGGAAGCAATCAGCCCCAGCATTTT. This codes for CASSPRNGQFVGSNQPQHF.